Sequencing of this TCR beta chain was carried out in a study of blood T cell repertoires in COVID-19. Study in general: Acute-phase and convalescent COVID-19 samples originated in the United States, Italy and Spain. Sources were T cells, B-cell-depleted T cells, or PBMCs; the material itself was cDNA or gDNA.

Original processing methods: Counts of nucleated cells, estimated from reference gene primer amplification, were obtained. Clones were sequenced by immunoSEQ multiplex PCR, and TCRdb holds only the in-frame ones, with some missing. The DNA gave D and trimming, while V, J and clone size come from that table. The profile shows just over 250,000 clones, roughly 86% of them singletons. The CDR3 runs to 12 residues. CDR1 and CDR2 (germline): SGHDN, FVKESK. With 2 bases removed from V and 6 bases from J, the gap between germline ends came to 5 bases. V gene TRBV14 combines with J gene TRBJ2-1; D remains ambiguous. The TCR was taken from a man between 40 and 49 years old who had recovered from COVID-19. Sequencing input: peripheral blood. The CDR3 loop is CASSQISNEQFF. DNA of the CDR3: TGTGCCAGCAGCCAAATCTCCAATGAGCAGTTCTTC.